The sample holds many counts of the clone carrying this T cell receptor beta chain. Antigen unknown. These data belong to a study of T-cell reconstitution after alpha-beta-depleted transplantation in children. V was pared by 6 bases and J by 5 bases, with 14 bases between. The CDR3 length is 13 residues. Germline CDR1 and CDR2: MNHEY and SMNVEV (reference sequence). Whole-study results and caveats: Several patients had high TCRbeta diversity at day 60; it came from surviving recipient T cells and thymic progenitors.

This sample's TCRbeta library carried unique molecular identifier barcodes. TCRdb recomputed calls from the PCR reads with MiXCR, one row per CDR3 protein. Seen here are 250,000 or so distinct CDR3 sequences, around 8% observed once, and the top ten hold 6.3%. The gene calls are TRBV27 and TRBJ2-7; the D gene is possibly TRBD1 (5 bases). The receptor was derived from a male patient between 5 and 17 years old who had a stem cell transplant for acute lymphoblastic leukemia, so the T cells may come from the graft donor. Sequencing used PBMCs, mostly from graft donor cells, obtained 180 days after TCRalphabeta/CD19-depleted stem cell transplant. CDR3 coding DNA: TGTGCCAGCAGCCGTGCAACAGGAAACGAGCAGTACTTC. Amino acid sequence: CASSRATGNEQYF.